These 26 T cell receptor beta chains were all obtained from the same sample, sequenced in a study of cytomegalovirus exposure and HLA in healthy donors (dated by TCRdb to the late 2010s). Receptor libraries were prepared by the immunoSEQ multiplex PCR assay. The multiplex PCR relied on a mix of 60 forward primers for TCR Vbeta segments and 13 reverse primers for TCR Jbeta segments. TCRdb's version of the immuneACCESS table is confined to in-frame rearrangements and falls short of the full clone set. An unresolved V gene accounts for under half of the shortfall where checked; the remainder is of unknown origin. The sample table records roughly 100,000 clones; around three quarters of these occur just once. About 2.6% of the sample is taken by the ten largest. Material: PBMCs. These receptors all stem from a man in his fifties in good health and CMV-seropositive.

This clone was counted once. The chain uses TRBV2 and TRBJ1-2, with D tentatively TRBD1 (5 bases). The CDR3 consists of 16 residues. The germline gives CDR1 SNHLY, CDR2 FYNNEI. The V and J ends lost 1 base and 1 base respectively, with 13 bases between them. The DNA of the CDR3 is TGTGCCAGCAGTGAAGAAAGGACAACGATTAACTATGGCTACACCTTC. Amino acid sequence: CASSEERTTINYGYTF.

V gene TRBV25-1 combines with J gene TRBJ1-4; 11 bases map to TRBD1. This CDR3 is 18 amino acids long. The germline V gene has CDR1 MGHDK and CDR2 SYGVNS. V lost 4 bases to trimming and J lost 0 bases; unmatched junction nucleotides: 7. The chain's CDR3 is CASSGTGGVGSTNEKLFF. The CDR3 DNA sequence: TGTGCCAGCAGTGGGACAGGGGGCGTCGGGTCAACTAATGAAAAACTGTTTTTT.

The V and J genes are TRBV7-8 and TRBJ1-2; TRBD1 aligns across 10 bases. This CDR3 is built from 15 residues. Germline-derived CDR1 and CDR2 are SGHVS and FQNEAQ. J gave up 6 bases and V 3 bases, and 7 bases lay outside the gene matches. CDR3 in amino acids: CASSFRPGQGNGYTF. As DNA, the CDR3 is TGTGCCAGCAGCTTCAGGCCGGGACAGGGGAATGGCTACACCTTC.

This sequence joins TRBV7-8 and TRBJ2-5; possibly TRBD2 for D (6 bases). The CDR3 covers 14 residues. The germline V and J ends were trimmed by 2 bases and 5 bases, with 12 bases remaining between them. In germline, CDR1 is SGHVS, CDR2 FQNEAQ. The CDR3 region is CASSLRRGWETQYF. CDR3 nucleotides: TGTGCCAGCAGCTTAAGGAGGGGATGGGAGACCCAGTACTTC.

The genes are TRBV2 and TRBJ1-6, with D uncertain. There are 14 residues in the CDR3. Trimming pared 6 bases from V and 5 bases from J, leaving 11 bases between. Germline V CDR1 and CDR2: SNHLY, FYNNEI. CDR3 loop: CASRTDGNNSPLHF. The DNA for the CDR3 is TGTGCCAGCAGGACGGACGGGAATAATTCACCCCTCCACTTT.

J is TRBJ1-2 and V is TRBV6-5; D is unresolved. Germline CDR1 is MNHEY and CDR2 is SVGAGI. V lost 5 bases to trimming and J lost 0 bases, with 7 bases between them. The CDR3 length is 13 residues. CDR3 protein: CASSDMPNYGYTF. In DNA, the CDR3 is TGTGCCAGCAGTGACATGCCTAACTATGGCTACACCTTC.

The rearrangement uses TRBV2 and TRBJ1-5; no reliable D call. Germline V gene lookup returns CDR1 SNHLY and CDR2 FYNNEI. This CDR3 contains 13 residues. V lost 3 bases and J lost 1, with 4 bases in between. The CDR3 here is CASSDFSNQPQHF. The CDR3 nucleotides read TGTGCCAGCAGTGACTTCAGCAATCAGCCCCAGCATTTT.

This rearrangement joins TRBV6-5 to TRBJ2-7; TRBD2 matches at 8 bases. There are 13 residues in the CDR3. The ends lost 8 bases at V and 5 bases at J; junction bases unmatched: 8. Germline lookup yields CDR1 MNHEY and CDR2 SVGAGI. This CDR3 is CASSRGGPDEQYF. In nucleotides, the CDR3 is TGTGCCAGCTCCCGCGGGGGGCCCGACGAGCAGTACTTC.

This clone was observed a handful of times. J is TRBJ2-7 and V is TRBV18; D possibly corresponds to TRBD2 (6 bases). Looked up from germline, CDR1 is KGHSH and CDR2 is LQKENI. The length of the CDR3 is 14 residues. V lost 6 bases and J lost 5, with 17 bases in between. This CDR3 is CASSRGGSNDEQYF. The CDR3 coding sequence is TGTGCCAGCTCGAGAGGAGGGAGTAACGACGAGCAGTACTTC.

The V and J genes are TRBV4-2 and TRBJ1-4; D unresolved. CDR1 is LGHNA and CDR2 is YNFKEQ in the germline V gene. V was pared by 0 bases and J by 8 bases, with 10 bases between. The CDR3 covers 14 residues. This CDR3 reads CASSQDGGEEKLFF. CDR3 coding DNA: TGTGCCAGCAGCCAAGACGGAGGAGAAGAAAAACTGTTTTTT.

This sequence joins TRBV18 and TRBJ2-1; unclear D gene. Germline lookup yields CDR1 KGHSH and CDR2 LQKENI. This CDR3 is 15 amino acids long. V lost 1 base and J lost 8, with 15 bases in between. The CDR3 bases are TGTGCCAGCTCACCACTCGGTAGTCCGCCTGATGAGCAGTTCTTC. Amino acid sequence: CASSPLGSPPDEQFF. The entire variable domain, with the rest obtained from reference TRBV18 and TRBJ2-1, is as follows: NAGVMQNPRHLVRRRGQEARLRCSPMKGHSHVYWYRQLPEEGLKFMVYLQKENIIDESGMPKERFSAEFPKEGPSILRIQQVVRGDSAAYFCASSPLGSPPDEQFFGPGTRLTVL.

This clone was recorded a few times. The rearrangement joins TRBV5-4 to TRBJ2-5, with TRBD2 matching over 7 bases. V dropped 3 bases and J dropped 6; count of bases not matched to a gene: 11. Germline V gives CDR1 SGHNT, CDR2 YYREEE (reference sequence). The CDR3 is made up of 15 amino acids. The CDR3 DNA sequence: TGTGCCAGCAGCTACCCTGGGGCTAGCGGACAGACCCAGTACTTC. It codes for CASSYPGASGQTQYF.

This clone was seen a few times. The sample has other DNA sequences that encode this CDR3 too. The rearrangement links TRBV11-1 to TRBJ1-6; 8 nucleotides match TRBD1. CDR1 and CDR2 (germline): SGHAT, FQDESV (reference sequence). V gave up 6 bases and J gave up 5 bases; unmatched junction bases: 3. This CDR3 comprises 14 residues. CDR3 loop: CASSRTGNNSPLHF. The CDR3 region has the DNA TGTGCCAGCAGTCGGACAGGGAATAATTCACCCCTCCACTTT.

The chain joins TRBV12-5 to TRBJ2-2; 8 bases fit TRBD2. This CDR3 has 16 residues. The germline V gene encodes CDR1 LGHNT and CDR2 FRNRAP. The junction had 9 bases not matched to a gene; V was cut back by 6 bases and J by 3 bases. This CDR3 is CASGVKSGGYTGELFF. In nucleotides, the CDR3 is TGTGCTAGTGGGGTGAAAAGCGGGGGTTACACCGGGGAGCTGTTTTTT.

The V gene is TRBV4-1, the J gene TRBJ2-5; 10 nucleotides line up with TRBD2. This CDR3 has 14 residues. J gave up 5 bases and V 8 bases, and 8 bases lay outside the gene matches. Germline V gene data show CDR1 as MGHRA and CDR2 as YSYEKL. The CDR3 nucleotides are TGCGCCAGCTCCTTTGGTAGCGGGGGGGAGACCCAGTACTTC. Translating it yields CASSFGSGGETQYF.

This chain joins TRBV5-4 and TRBJ2-3; no definite D call. The V gene lost 7 bases and the J gene lost 1 base, with 10 bases spanning the gap. Germline V gene lookup returns CDR1 SGHNT and CDR2 YYREEE (reference sequence). This CDR3 is 13 amino acids long. The chain's CDR3 is CASVLGGTDTQYF. CDR3 sequence (DNA): TGTGCCAGCGTCTTGGGCGGCACAGATACGCAGTATTTT.

The DNA of the CDR3 is TGTGCCAGCAGCTTCTTCGGGGAGACCCAGTACTTC. This encodes CASSFFGETQYF. The gene calls are TRBV7-8 and TRBJ2-5; D gene ambiguous. The CDR3 contains 12 residues. Germline V gene lookup returns CDR1 SGHVS and CDR2 FQNEAQ. Trimming stripped 3 bases from V and 5 bases from J, with 7 bases between.

V gene TRBV20-1 combines with J gene TRBJ1-3; the D is unclear. The CDR3 runs to 11 residues. Trimming removed 3 bases from V and 7 bases from J, with 7 bases in between. Germline V lookup: CDR1 DFQATT, CDR2 SNEGSKA (reference sequence). This CDR3 reads CSASIGNTIYF. As DNA, the CDR3 is TGCAGTGCTAGTATCGGGAACACCATATATTTT.

CDR3 protein: CSVVWGGNTQYF. CDR3 in DNA: TGCAGCGTTGTGTGGGGGGGTAATACGCAGTATTTT. The J gene is TRBJ2-3, the V gene TRBV29-1, with 7 bases lining up with TRBD2. The length of the CDR3 is 12 residues. With 4 bases clipped from V and 7 bases from J, the junction kept 5 bases outside the gene matches. The germline V gene encodes CDR1 SQVTM and CDR2 ANQGSEA.

Of note for this clone: Other DNA sequences in this sample translate to the same CDR3. This chain connects TRBV20-1 to TRBJ2-7; TRBD2 is a possible D gene (5 bases). V was cut by 6 bases and J by 1 base, with 7 bases left in between. The germline CDR1 and CDR2 sequences are DFQATT and SNEGSKA (reference sequence). This CDR3 has 11 amino acids. CDR3 amino acids: CSARTSYEQYF. In DNA form, the CDR3 reads TGCAGTGCCAGGACTTCCTACGAGCAGTACTTC.

This rearrangement joins TRBV5-6 to TRBJ2-4, with TRBD2 as a possible D gene (5 bases). CDR1 and CDR2 from the germline V gene are SGHDT and YYEEEE. The CDR3 consists of 14 residues. V lost 2 bases and J 0 bases, leaving 6 bases between the germline ends. CDR3 sequence reads: CASSFRGAKNIQYF. In DNA form, the CDR3 reads TGTGCCAGCAGCTTCCGGGGAGCCAAAAACATTCAGTACTTC.

The chain links TRBV11-2 to TRBJ1-1; TRBD1 might be the D (5 bases). CDR3 size: 15 residues. The V and J ends lost 0 bases and 4 bases respectively, with 12 bases between them. Per the germline V gene, CDR1 is SGHAT and CDR2 is FQNNGV. DNA for the CDR3: TGTGCCAGCAGCTTAGACAGGGCGTGGGGCACTGAAGCTTTCTTT. Translated: CASSLDRAWGTEAFF.

This chain uses TRBV7-2 with TRBJ1-6; D not resolved. CDR1 and CDR2 from the germline V gene are SGHTA and FQGNSA. This CDR3 comprises 15 residues. The V and J ends lost 1 base and 6 bases respectively, with 10 bases between them. CDR3 in DNA: TGTGCCAGCAGCTTAGAGGGAGTCATTAATTCACCCCTCCACTTT. Its protein product is CASSLEGVINSPLHF.

The chain employs TRBV6-1 and TRBJ2-4; D possibly corresponds to TRBD1 (5 bases). The CDR3 length is 14 residues. Germline V gene data show CDR1 as MNHNS and CDR2 as SASEGT. The ends were cut back, 1 base at V and 5 bases at J, with 9 bases in the middle. CDR3 in DNA: TGTGCCAGCAGTGAAGTGGGGCCAGAAAACATTCAGTACTTC. Translation: CASSEVGPENIQYF.

This clone was picked up one time. The chain recombines TRBV5-4 with TRBJ2-3, with TRBD2 matching over 8 bases. CDR3 length equals 13 residues. The germline gives CDR1 SGHNT, CDR2 YYREEE (reference sequence). Trimming took 8 bases from V and 0 from J; bases not matched to a gene: 2. The CDR3 region has the DNA TGTGCCAGGTCTAGCGGGAGCACAGATACGCAGTATTTT. Amino acids: CARSSGSTDTQYF.

The rearrangement uses TRBV7-3 and TRBJ2-2, with D perhaps matching TRBD2 (6 bases). Trimming took 1 base from V and 1 from J, leaving 7 bases between them. The CDR3 has 15 residues. The germline V gene has CDR1 SGHTA and CDR2 FQGTGA. The CDR3 reads CASSLNGGNTGELFF. The DNA of the CDR3 is TGTGCCAGCAGCTTAAACGGGGGGAACACCGGGGAGCTGTTTTTT.